Detailed here is one T cell receptor beta chain. This sample is part of a study of blood T cell repertoires in COVID-19. Study background: There were acute and convalescent COVID-19 samples, and they came from the United States, Italy and Spain.

Participants were aged about 18 to 90 years, lived in around 22 US areas, and enrolled virtually. Exposed volunteers were people who met a COVID-19 case within 2 weeks before study entry. Source study methods: Scientists estimated how many nucleated cells there were by amplifying reference gene primers. Sequencing used immunoSEQ multiplex PCR; TCRdb keeps in-frame clones, though not all of them. That table gives V, J and clone size, and the DNA gave D and trimming. The data hold 350,000 to 500,000 clones, with approximately 90% observed a single time. This CDR3 spans 14 amino acids. CDR1 and CDR2 from the germline V gene are KGHSH and LQKENI. Trimming shortened V by 3 bases and J by 3 bases, and 8 bases separated the two germline ends.

The source of this sequence is a young woman who had been exposed to COVID-19. The sample comprised PBMCs or T cells enriched from blood (not recorded which). V is TRBV18 and J is TRBJ2-2; D is undetermined. Here the CDR3 DNA reads TGTGCCAGCTCACCGCGACTTGACACCGGGGAGCTGTTTTTT. Residues: CASSPRLDTGELFF.